This T cell receptor beta chain was sequenced during a study of cytomegalovirus exposure and HLA in healthy donors. TCRdb keeps only in-frame clones here, not all; method: immunoSEQ multiplex PCR. The sample has 130,000 or so clones, around 89% seen once; the top ten hold less than 8%. Donors were drawn from the approximately 110-subject validation cohort, separate from the 666-subject first cohort. This CDR3 contains 13 residues. From germline, CDR1 is KGHSH and CDR2 LQKENI. Between the trimmed V and J ends, which lost 3 bases and 6 bases, there was a span of 10 bases. The genes are TRBV18 and TRBJ2-3; D possibly corresponds to TRBD1 (6 bases). Sequenced sample: PBMCs. The sequence was obtained from a woman aged 25 to 39 in good health and CMV-seropositive. This CDR3 reads CASSPGQPDTQYF. The CDR3 bases are TGTGCCAGCTCACCTGGACAGCCGGATACGCAGTATTTT.